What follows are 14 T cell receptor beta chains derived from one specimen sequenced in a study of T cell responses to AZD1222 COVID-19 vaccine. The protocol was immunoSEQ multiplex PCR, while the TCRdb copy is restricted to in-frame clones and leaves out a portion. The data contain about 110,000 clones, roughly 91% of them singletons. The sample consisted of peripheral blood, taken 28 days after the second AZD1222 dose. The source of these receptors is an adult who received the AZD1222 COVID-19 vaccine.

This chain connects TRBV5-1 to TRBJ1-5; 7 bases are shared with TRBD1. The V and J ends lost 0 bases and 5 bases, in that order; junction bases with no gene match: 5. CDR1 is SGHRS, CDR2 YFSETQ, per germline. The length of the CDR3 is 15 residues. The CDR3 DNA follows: TGCGCCAGCAGCTTGGCGACAGGACAGGATCAGCCCCAGCATTTT. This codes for CASSLATGQDQPQHF.

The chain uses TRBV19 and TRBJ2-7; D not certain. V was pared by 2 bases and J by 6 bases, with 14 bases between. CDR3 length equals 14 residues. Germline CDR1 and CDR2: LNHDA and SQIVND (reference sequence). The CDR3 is CASSIRPPGGEQYF. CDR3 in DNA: TGTGCCAGTAGTATAAGACCCCCAGGCGGCGAGCAGTACTTC.

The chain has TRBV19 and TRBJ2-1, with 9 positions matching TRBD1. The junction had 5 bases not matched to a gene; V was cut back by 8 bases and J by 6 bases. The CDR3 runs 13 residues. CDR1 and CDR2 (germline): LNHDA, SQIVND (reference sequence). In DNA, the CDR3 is TGTGCCAGTTTAAGGACAGGGGCCAATGAGCAGTTCTTC. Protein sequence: CASLRTGANEQFF. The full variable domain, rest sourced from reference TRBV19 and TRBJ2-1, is DGGITQSPKYLFRKEGQNVTLSCEQNLNHDAMYWYRQDPGQGLRLIYYSQIVNDFQKGDIAEGYSVSREKKESFPLTVTSAQKNPTAFYLCASLRTGANEQFFGPGTRLTVL.

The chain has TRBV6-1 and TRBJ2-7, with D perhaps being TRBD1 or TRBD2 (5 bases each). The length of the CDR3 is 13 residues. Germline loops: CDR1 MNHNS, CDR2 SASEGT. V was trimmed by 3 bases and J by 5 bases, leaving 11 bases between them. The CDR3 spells CASSEGPPDEQYF. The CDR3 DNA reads TGTGCCAGCAGTGAGGGACCGCCGGACGAGCAGTACTTC.

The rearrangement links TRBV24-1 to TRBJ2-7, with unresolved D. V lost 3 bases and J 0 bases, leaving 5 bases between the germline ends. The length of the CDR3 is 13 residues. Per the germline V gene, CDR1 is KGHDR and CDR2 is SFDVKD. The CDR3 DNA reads TGTGCCACCAGTGATGCTAACTCCTACGAGCAGTACTTC. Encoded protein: CATSDANSYEQYF.

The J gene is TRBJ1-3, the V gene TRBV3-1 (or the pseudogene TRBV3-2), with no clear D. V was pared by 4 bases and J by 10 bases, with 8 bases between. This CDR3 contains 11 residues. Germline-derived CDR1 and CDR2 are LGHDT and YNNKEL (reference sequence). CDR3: CASSLRTTIYF. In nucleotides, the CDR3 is TGTGCCAGCAGCCTCCGAACTACCATATATTTT.

The CDR3, as DNA: TGTGCCAGCAGTTTAGCCCTGATCTACGAGCAGTACTTC. It translates to CASSLALIYEQYF. V and J are TRBV12-3 or TRBV12-4 and TRBJ2-7; no clear D gene. With 0 bases removed from V and 3 bases from J, the gap between germline ends came to 6 bases. The CDR3 consists of 13 residues.

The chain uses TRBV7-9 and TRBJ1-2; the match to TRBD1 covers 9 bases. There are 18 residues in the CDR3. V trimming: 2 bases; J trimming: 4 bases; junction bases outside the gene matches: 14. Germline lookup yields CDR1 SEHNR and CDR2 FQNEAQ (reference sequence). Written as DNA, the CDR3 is TGTGCCAGCAGCTTAAGTGGGGTCCCTTTGGACAGGGGCTATGGCTACACCTTC. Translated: CASSLSGVPLDRGYGYTF.

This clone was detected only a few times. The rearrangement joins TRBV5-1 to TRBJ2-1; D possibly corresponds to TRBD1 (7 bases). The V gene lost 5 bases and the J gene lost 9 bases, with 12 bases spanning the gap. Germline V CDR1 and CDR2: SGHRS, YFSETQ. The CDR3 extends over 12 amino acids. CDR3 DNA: TGCGCCAGCAGTTCCCAGGGGGGTGAGCAGTTCTTC. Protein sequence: CASSSQGGEQFF.

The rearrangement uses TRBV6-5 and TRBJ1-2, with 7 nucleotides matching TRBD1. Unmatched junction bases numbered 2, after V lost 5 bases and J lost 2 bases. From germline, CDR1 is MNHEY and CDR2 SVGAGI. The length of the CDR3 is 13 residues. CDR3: CASSQGQNYGYTF. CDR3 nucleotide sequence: TGTGCCAGCAGTCAGGGACAGAACTATGGCTACACCTTC.

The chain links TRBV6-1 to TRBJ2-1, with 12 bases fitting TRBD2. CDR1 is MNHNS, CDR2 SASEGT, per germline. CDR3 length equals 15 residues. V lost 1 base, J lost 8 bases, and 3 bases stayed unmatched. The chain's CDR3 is CASSEGTSGEDEQFF. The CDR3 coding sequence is TGTGCCAGCAGTGAAGGGACTAGCGGGGAGGATGAGCAGTTCTTC.

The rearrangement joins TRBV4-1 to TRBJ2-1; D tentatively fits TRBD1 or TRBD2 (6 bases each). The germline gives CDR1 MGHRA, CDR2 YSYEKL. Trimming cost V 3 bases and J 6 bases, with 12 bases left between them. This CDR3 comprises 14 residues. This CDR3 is CASSQGGRRNEQFF. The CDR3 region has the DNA TGCGCCAGCAGCCAGGGGGGCCGGCGCAATGAGCAGTTCTTC.

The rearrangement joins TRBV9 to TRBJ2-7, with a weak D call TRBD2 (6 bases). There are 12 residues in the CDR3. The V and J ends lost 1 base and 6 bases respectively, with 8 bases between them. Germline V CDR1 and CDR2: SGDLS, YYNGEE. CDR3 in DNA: TGTGCCAGCAGCGTATCCGGGGGCGAGCAGTACTTC. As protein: CASSVSGGEQYF.

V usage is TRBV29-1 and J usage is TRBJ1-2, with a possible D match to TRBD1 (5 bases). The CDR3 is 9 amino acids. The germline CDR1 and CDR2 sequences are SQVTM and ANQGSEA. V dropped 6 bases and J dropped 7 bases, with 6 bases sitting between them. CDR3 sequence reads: CSVGGGYTF. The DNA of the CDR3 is TGCAGCGTCGGGGGTGGCTACACCTTC.